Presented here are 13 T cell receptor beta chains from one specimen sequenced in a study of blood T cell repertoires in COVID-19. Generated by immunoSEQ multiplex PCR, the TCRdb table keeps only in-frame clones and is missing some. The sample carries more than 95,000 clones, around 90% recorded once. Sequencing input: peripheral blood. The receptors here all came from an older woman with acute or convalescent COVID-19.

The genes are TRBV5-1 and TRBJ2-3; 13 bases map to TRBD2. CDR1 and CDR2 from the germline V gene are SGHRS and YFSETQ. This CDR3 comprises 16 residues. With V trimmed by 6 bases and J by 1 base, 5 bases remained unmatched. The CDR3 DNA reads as TGCGCCAGCACCCGGACTAGCGGGAGTGGCACAGATACGCAGTATTTT. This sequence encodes CASTRTSGSGTDTQYF.

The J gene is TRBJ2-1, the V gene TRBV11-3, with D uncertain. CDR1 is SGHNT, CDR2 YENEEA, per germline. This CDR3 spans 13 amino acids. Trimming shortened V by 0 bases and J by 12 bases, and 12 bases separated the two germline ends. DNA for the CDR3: TGTGCCAGCAGCTTAGATCGAGTGTCCCCGCAGTTCTTC. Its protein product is CASSLDRVSPQFF.

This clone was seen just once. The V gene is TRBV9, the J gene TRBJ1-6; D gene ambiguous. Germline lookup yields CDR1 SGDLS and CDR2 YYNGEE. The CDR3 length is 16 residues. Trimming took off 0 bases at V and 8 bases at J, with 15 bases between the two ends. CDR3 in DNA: TGTGCCAGCAGCGTAGCTGGTGAGGGTAGGGATTCACCCCTCCACTTT. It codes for CASSVAGEGRDSPLHF. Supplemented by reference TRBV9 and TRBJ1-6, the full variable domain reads DSGVTQTPKHLITATGQRVTLRCSPRSGDLSVYWYQQSLDQGLQFLIQYYNGEERAKGNILERFSAQQFPDLHSELNLSSLELGDSALYFCASSVAGEGRDSPLHFGNGTRLTVT.

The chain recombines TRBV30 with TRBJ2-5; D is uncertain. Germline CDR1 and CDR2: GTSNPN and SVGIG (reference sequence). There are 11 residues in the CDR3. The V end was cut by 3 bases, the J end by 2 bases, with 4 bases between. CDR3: CAWSSQETQYF. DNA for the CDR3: TGTGCCTGGAGCAGTCAAGAGACCCAGTACTTC.

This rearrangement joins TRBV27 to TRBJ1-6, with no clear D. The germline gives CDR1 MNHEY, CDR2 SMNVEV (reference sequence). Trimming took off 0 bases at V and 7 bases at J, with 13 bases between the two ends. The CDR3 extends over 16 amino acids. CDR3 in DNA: TGTGCCAGCAGTTTATCGCGGCAGTCCTCGAATTCACCCCTCCACTTT. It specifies CASSLSRQSSNSPLHF.

CDR3: CASSRDWVSEQYF. DNA for the CDR3: TGTGCCAGCAGCCGGGACTGGGTAAGCGAGCAGTACTTC. The chain has TRBV3-1 (or the pseudogene TRBV3-2) and TRBJ2-7; D is possibly TRBD2 (6 bases). Trimming took off 4 bases at V and 6 bases at J, with 13 bases between the two ends. The CDR3 spans 13 residues. The V gene's germline CDR1 is LGHDT and CDR2 YNNKEL (reference sequence).

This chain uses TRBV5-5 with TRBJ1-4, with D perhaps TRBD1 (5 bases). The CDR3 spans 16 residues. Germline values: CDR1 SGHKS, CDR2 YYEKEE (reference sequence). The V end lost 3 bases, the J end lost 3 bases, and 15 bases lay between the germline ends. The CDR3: CASSSLPRAANEKLFF. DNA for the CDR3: TGTGCCAGCAGCTCCCTGCCCAGGGCTGCTAATGAAAAACTGTTTTTT.

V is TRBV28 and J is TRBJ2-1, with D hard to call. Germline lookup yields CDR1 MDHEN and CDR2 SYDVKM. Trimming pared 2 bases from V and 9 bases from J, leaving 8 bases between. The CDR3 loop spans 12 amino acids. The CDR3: CASSLQSSEQFF. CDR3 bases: TGTGCCAGCAGTTTACAAAGTAGTGAGCAGTTCTTC. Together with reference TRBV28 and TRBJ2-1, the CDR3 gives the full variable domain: DVKVTQSSRYLVKRTGEKVFLECVQDMDHENMFWYRQDPGLGLRLIYFSYDVKMKEKGDIPEGYSVSREKKERFSLILESASTNQTSMYLCASSLQSSEQFFGPGTRLTVL.

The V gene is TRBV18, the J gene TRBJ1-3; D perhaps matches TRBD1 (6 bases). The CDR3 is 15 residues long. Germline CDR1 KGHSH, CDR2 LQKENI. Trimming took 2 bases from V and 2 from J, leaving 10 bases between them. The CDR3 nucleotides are TGTGCCAGCTCACCAAACAGGGTACCTGGAAACACCATATATTTT. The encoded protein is CASSPNRVPGNTIYF.

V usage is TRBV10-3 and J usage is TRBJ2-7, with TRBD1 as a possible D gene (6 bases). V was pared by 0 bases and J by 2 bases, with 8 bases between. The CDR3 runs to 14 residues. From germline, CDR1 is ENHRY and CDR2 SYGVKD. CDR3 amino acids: CAISESQGPYEQYV. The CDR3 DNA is TGTGCCATCAGTGAGTCCCAGGGGCCCTACGAGCAGTACGTC.

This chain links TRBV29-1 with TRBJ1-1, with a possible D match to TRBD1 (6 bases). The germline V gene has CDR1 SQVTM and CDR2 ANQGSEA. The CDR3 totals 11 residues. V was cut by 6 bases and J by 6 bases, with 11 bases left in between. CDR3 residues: CSVHQGSEAFF. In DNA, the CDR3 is TGCAGCGTGCATCAGGGGTCTGAAGCTTTCTTT.

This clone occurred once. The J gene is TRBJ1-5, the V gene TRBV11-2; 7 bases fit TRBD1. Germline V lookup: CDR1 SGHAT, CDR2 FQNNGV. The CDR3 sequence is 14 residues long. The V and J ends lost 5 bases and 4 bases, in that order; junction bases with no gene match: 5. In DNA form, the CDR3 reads TGTGCCAGCAGCCCTTCGACAGGGAATCAGCCCCAGCATTTT. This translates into CASSPSTGNQPQHF.

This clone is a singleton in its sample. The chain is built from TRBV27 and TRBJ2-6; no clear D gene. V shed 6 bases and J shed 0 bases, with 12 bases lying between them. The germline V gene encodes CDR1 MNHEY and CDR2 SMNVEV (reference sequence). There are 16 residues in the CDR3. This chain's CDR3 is CASSLIVSSGANVLTF. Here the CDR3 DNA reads TGTGCCAGCAGCCTTATAGTGAGCTCTGGGGCCAACGTCCTGACTTTC.